This T cell receptor beta chain was observed in a study of T cell responses to AZD1222 COVID-19 vaccine. Clones were read by immunoSEQ multiplex PCR, and TCRdb kept only the in-frame ones, dropping some. This repertoire shows about 110,000 clones, approximately 91% found once; its top ten account for around 13%. On this clone: Its specificity is unknown.

Germline V gene data show CDR1 as MDHEN and CDR2 as SYDVKM. Trimming removed 2 bases from V and 5 bases from J, with 13 bases in between. This CDR3 contains 15 residues. Overall study results and limits: It should be noted that donors were predominantly white British and more often female, and clonal diversity was possibly underestimated. A rise in Spike-specific TCR breadth and depth followed two AZD1222 doses. Vaccine-associated CD4 TCRs spanned spike, dominant at 160-218 and 743-854.

The chain is built from TRBV28 and TRBJ1-5, with D perhaps TRBD1 (6 bases). The TCR was taken from an adult in good health. This specimen consisted of peripheral blood, obtained on day 0 of MenACWY control vaccination. In nucleotides, the CDR3 is TGTGCCAGCAGTTTACCGCAGGGGTCCGATCAGCCCCAGCATTTT. Translation gives CASSLPQGSDQPQHF.